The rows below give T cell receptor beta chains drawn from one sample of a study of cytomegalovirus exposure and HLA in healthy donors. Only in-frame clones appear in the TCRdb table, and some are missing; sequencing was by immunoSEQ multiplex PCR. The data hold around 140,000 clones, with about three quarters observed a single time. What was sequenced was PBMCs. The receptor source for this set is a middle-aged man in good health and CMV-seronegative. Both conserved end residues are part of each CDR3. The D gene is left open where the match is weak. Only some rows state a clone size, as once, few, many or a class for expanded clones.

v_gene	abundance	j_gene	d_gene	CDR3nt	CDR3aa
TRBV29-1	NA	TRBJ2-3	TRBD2	TGCAGCGTTGCACGGGGGACTAGCGGGAGTAGTACAGATACGCAGTATTTT	CSVARGTSGSSTDTQYF
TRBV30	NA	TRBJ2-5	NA	TGTGCCTGGAGTGTACAAGGGAGAGAGACCCAGTACTTC	CAWSVQGRETQYF
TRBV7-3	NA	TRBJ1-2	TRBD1	TGTGCCAGCAGCTTAGGAACAGGGGATGGCTACACCTTC	CASSLGTGDGYTF
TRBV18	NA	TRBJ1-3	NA	TGTGCCAGCTCACCACCGTTGGGACTCCACAGTGGAAACACCATATATTTT	CASSPPLGLHSGNTIYF
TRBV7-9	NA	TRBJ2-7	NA	TGTGCCAGCAGCTTAGGGGCGGGCGTGCAGTACTTC	CASSLGAGVQYF
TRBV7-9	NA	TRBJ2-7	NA	TGTGCCAGCAGCTTAGTCGGGGGGGGAGGGGGCAGGGGGAATCACGAGCAGTACTTC	CASSLVGGGGGRGNHEQYF
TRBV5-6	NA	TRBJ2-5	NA	TGTGCCAGCAGCTTGGGACAGAAAGAGACCCAGTACTTC	CASSLGQKETQYF
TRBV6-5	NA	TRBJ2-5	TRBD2	TGTGCCAGCAGTCGGGGGGAGGAGACCCAGTACTTC	CASSRGEETQYF
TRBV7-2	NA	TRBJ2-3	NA	TGTGCCAGCAGCTTAGACGGACCCGGAGGATCAGATACGCAGTATTTT	CASSLDGPGGSDTQYF
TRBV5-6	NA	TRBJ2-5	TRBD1	TGTGCCAGCAGCGGCGGGACAGGGGGCGAGGCCCAGTACTTC	CASSGGTGGEAQYF
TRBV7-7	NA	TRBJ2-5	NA	TGTGCCAGCAGCCCCATGCGGGAGACCCAGTACTTC	CASSPMRETQYF
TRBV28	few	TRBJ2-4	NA	TGTGCCAGCAGTTCCCCTGCAGGGGTAGGAAACATTCAGTACTTC	CASSSPAGVGNIQYF
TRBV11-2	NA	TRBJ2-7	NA	TGTGCCAGCAGCCCCGGACACCAAGAGCAGTACTTC	CASSPGHQEQYF
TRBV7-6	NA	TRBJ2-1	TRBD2	TGTGCCAGCAGCTTAGCGGTGGGACTAGCGACCATGAACAATGAGCAGTTCTTC	CASSLAVGLATMNNEQFF
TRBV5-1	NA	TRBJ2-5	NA	TGCGCCAGCAGCTTGGTACCAGGGGTAGAAGAGACCCAGTACTTC	CASSLVPGVEETQYF
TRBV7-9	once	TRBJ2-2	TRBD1	TGTGCCAGCAGCCTCGGGCCGACAGGGTCTTCCGGGGAGCTGTTTTTT	CASSLGPTGSSGELFF
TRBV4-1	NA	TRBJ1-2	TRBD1	TGCGCCAGCAGCCAAACAGGGGGTTTCAGCTATGGCTACACCTTC	CASSQTGGFSYGYTF
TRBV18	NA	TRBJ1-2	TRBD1	TGTGCCAGCTCACCGGGACAGGGTGACTATGGCTACACCTTC	CASSPGQGDYGYTF
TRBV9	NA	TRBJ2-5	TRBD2	TGTGCCAGCAGCTCTAGCGGGGGAAAGGAGACCCAGTACTTC	CASSSSGGKETQYF
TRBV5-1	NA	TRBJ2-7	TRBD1	TGCGCCAGCAGCTTGGCTACAGGGACAGGGGGCTGGGGGCAGTACTTC	CASSLATGTGGWGQYF
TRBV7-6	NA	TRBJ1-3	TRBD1	TGTGCCAGCAGTAGGACAGGGGTTAGCTCTGGAAACACCATATATTTT	CASSRTGVSSGNTIYF
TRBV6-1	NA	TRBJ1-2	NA	TGTGCCAGCAGTGAATTTATGGCAGTATATGGCTACACCTTC	CASSEFMAVYGYTF